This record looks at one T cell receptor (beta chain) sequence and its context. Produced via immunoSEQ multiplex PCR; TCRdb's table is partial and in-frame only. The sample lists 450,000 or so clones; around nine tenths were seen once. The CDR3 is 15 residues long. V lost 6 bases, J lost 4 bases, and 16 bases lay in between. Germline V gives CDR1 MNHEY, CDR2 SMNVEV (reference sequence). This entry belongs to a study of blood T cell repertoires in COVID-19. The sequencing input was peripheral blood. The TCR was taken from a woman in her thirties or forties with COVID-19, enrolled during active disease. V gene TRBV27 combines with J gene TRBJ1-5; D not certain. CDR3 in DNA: TGTGCCAGCAGGCGATCGAGCCACTCTAATCAGCCCCAGCATTTT. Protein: CASRRSSHSNQPQHF.